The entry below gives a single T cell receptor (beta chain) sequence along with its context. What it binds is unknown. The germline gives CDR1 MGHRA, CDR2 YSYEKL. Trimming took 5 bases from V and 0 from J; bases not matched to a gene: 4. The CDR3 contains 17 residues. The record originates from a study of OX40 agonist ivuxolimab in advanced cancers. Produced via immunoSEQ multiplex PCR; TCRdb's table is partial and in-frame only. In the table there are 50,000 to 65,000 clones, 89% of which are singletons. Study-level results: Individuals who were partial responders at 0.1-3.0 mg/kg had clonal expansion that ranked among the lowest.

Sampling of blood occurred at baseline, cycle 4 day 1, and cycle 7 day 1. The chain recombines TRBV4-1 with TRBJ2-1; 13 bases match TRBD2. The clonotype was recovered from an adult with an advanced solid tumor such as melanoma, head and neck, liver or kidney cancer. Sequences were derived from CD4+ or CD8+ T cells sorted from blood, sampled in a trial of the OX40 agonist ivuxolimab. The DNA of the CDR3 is TGCGCCAGCAGCTCACGGACTAGCGGGAGCTCCTACAATGAGCAGTTCTTC. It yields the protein CASSSRTSGSSYNEQFF.